Below, 29 T cell receptor beta chains from the same sample are listed, as sequenced in a study of blood T cell repertoires in COVID-19. Profiled with immunoSEQ multiplex PCR; TCRdb holds only in-frame clones, not every one. The sample carries over 100,000 clones, approximately 80% recorded once. What was sequenced was peripheral blood. All receptors come from a woman aged 70-85 years with acute or convalescent COVID-19.

This rearrangement joins TRBV10-1 to TRBJ2-2, with TRBD2 identical over 9 bases. Germline V gene lookup returns CDR1 WNHNN and CDR2 SYGVQD (reference sequence). J was trimmed by 7 bases and V by 3 bases; bases with no gene match: 6. CDR3 length: 15 residues. This CDR3 reads CASSDAGGPNGELFF. The CDR3 DNA is TGCGCCAGCAGTGATGCGGGAGGGCCGAACGGGGAGCTGTTTTTT.

J is TRBJ2-7 and V is TRBV7-6; D may be TRBD2 (6 bases). V gave up 5 bases and J gave up 3 bases, with 20 bases separating them. The germline CDR1 and CDR2 sequences are SGHVS and FNYEAQ. This CDR3 has 16 residues. Here the CDR3 reads CASSEAGGARGYEQYF. The CDR3 DNA reads TGTGCCAGCAGCGAAGCGGGCGGGGCCCGGGGCTACGAGCAGTACTTC.

This clone was found once. CDR3 sequence reads: CASSYGQTYEQYF. The CDR3 DNA reads TGTGCCAGCAGTTACGGACAAACCTACGAGCAGTACTTC. V gene TRBV6-5 combines with J gene TRBJ2-7; D possibly corresponds to TRBD1 (5 bases). V lost 2 bases and J 2 bases, leaving 7 bases between the germline ends. Looked up from germline, CDR1 is MNHEY and CDR2 is SVGAGI. This CDR3 is 13 amino acids long.

The chain recombines TRBV5-1 with TRBJ2-5; 13 positions match TRBD2. V lost 2 bases to trimming and J lost 6 bases; unmatched junction nucleotides: 4. There are 15 residues in the CDR3. CDR1 is SGHRS and CDR2 is YFSETQ in the germline V gene. The CDR3 loop is CASSLTSGGEKTQYF. The DNA for the CDR3 is TGCGCCAGCAGCTTAACTAGCGGGGGGGAGAAGACCCAGTACTTC.

The CDR3 spells CASSPPSNYGYTF. The CDR3 region has the DNA TGTGCCAGCAGCCCCCCATCTAACTATGGCTACACCTTC. This chain connects TRBV3-1 (or the pseudogene TRBV3-2) to TRBJ1-2; no clear D. CDR3 size: 13 residues. Looked up from germline, CDR1 is LGHDT and CDR2 is YNNKEL (reference sequence). V was shortened by 4 bases and J by 0 bases, with 6 bases between the two germline ends.

V gene TRBV11-2 combines with J gene TRBJ2-5; D remains ambiguous. This CDR3 contains 13 residues. The germline V gene has CDR1 SGHAT and CDR2 FQNNGV. The V gene lost 3 bases and the J gene lost 2 bases, with 7 bases spanning the gap. In DNA form, the CDR3 reads TGTGCCAGCAGCTTTACGGGTCAAGAGACCCAGTACTTC. Translated, it gives CASSFTGQETQYF.

J is TRBJ1-2 and V is TRBV3-1 (or the pseudogene TRBV3-2); D remains unclear. V lost 1 base, J lost 4 bases, and 4 bases lay in between. The CDR3 runs to 12 residues. Germline lookup yields CDR1 LGHDT and CDR2 YNNKEL (reference sequence). The CDR3 nucleotides read TGTGCCAGCAGCCAAGGACTCTATGGCTACACCTTC. Its protein product is CASSQGLYGYTF.

The chain is built from TRBV19 and TRBJ1-6, with 11 bases identical to TRBD1. The trim removed 6 bases at V and 12 bases at J, leaving 7 bases unmatched. Germline V gives CDR1 LNHDA, CDR2 SQIVND (reference sequence). The CDR3 has 14 residues. The CDR3 nucleotides are TGTGCCAGTAGGGCGGACAGGGGGCAAGGACCCCTCCACTTT. Translating it yields CASRADRGQGPLHF.

The chain uses TRBV5-1 and TRBJ1-1; D is possibly TRBD1 (5 bases). The CDR3 covers 13 residues. Germline CDR1 reads SGHRS; CDR2 reads YFSETQ. V was pared by 3 bases and J by 5 bases, with 11 bases between. The CDR3 loop is CASSSRQGTEAFF. Here the CDR3 DNA reads TGCGCCAGCAGCTCTAGGCAGGGAACTGAAGCTTTCTTT.

This chain joins TRBV9 and TRBJ1-2; 8 bases are shared with TRBD1. This CDR3 has 14 amino acids. Germline V CDR1 and CDR2: SGDLS, YYNGEE. With 4 bases clipped from V and 7 bases from J, the junction kept 9 bases outside the gene matches. CDR3 bases: TGTGCCAGCAGCACAAACCAGGGGGCGGGTGGCTACACCTTC. It is translated as CASSTNQGAGGYTF.

The chain has TRBV5-5 and TRBJ1-6, with a tentative D call TRBD1 (6 bases). Trimming removed 2 bases at V and 10 bases at J, with 13 bases between. The CDR3 loop spans 14 amino acids. From germline, CDR1 is SGHKS and CDR2 YYEKEE (reference sequence). CDR3 in amino acids: CASSLFQGTSPLHF. Written as DNA, the CDR3 is TGTGCCAGCAGCTTATTCCAGGGGACCTCACCCCTCCACTTT.

V usage is TRBV12-3 or TRBV12-4 and J usage is TRBJ1-1; D unclear. The CDR3 totals 12 residues. The V end lost 3 bases, the J end lost 4 bases, and 6 bases lay between the germline ends. CDR3 in DNA: TGTGCCAGCAGTTTGATCGGCACTGAAGCTTTCTTT. This gives the protein CASSLIGTEAFF.

Comment on this clone: Other DNA sequences in this sample translate to the same CDR3. The chain has TRBV29-1 and TRBJ1-2; TRBD1 aligns across 11 bases. V lost 4 bases, J lost 3 bases, and 1 base stayed unmatched. The CDR3 spans 13 residues. Germline V gives CDR1 SQVTM, CDR2 ANQGSEA. The CDR3 DNA sequence: TGCAGCGTTGGGACAGGGGGCGACTATGGCTACACCTTC. It is translated as CSVGTGGDYGYTF.

The rearrangement links TRBV6-5 to TRBJ1-5; 7 bases are shared with TRBD1. J gave up 7 bases and V 5 bases, and 8 bases lay outside the gene matches. The CDR3 runs to 14 residues. Per the germline V gene, CDR1 is MNHEY and CDR2 is SVGAGI. In DNA, the CDR3 is TGTGCCAGCAGTCTTACAGGGGTGGGGCAGCCCCAGCATTTT. Translation: CASSLTGVGQPQHF.

This chain connects TRBV19 to TRBJ2-1; D call uncertain. The length of the CDR3 is 13 residues. CDR1 and CDR2 (germline): LNHDA, SQIVND (reference sequence). V lost 1 base, J lost 3 bases, and 4 bases lay in between. CDR3 in amino acids: CASSIGLYNEQFF. CDR3 DNA sequence: TGTGCCAGTAGTATAGGACTCTACAATGAGCAGTTCTTC.

V gene TRBV9 combines with J gene TRBJ2-5; 7 bases fit TRBD2. Germline CDR1 reads SGDLS; CDR2 reads YYNGEE. This CDR3 contains 15 residues. J was trimmed by 5 bases and V by 4 bases; bases with no gene match: 11. The CDR3 sequence: CASSPRTGGGETQYF. The CDR3 DNA reads as TGTGCCAGCAGCCCAAGGACGGGAGGAGGGGAGACCCAGTACTTC.

The chain couples TRBV10-3 to TRBJ2-5; TRBD2 matches 13 bases. The CDR3 extends over 16 amino acids. Germline CDR1 reads ENHRY; CDR2 reads SYGVKD. The junction had 6 bases not matched to a gene; V was cut back by 4 bases and J by 4 bases. This CDR3 is CAISVGLAGEGETQYF. The CDR3, as DNA: TGTGCCATCAGTGTTGGACTAGCGGGAGAGGGAGAGACCCAGTACTTC.

The chain links TRBV5-8 to TRBJ2-2; 7 nucleotides line up with TRBD2. The CDR3 is 14 amino acids. J gave up 7 bases and V 2 bases, and 5 bases lay outside the gene matches. CDR1 and CDR2 from the germline V gene are SGHTS and YDEGEE. CDR3 residues: CASSFGLVDGELFF. The CDR3 DNA follows: TGTGCCAGCAGCTTTGGACTAGTTGACGGGGAGCTGTTTTTT. Complete variable domain (other parts from reference TRBV5-8 and TRBJ2-2): EAGVTQSPTHLIKTRGQQATLRCSPISGHTSVYWYQQALGLGLQFLLWYDEGEERNRGNFPPRFSGRQFPNYSSELNVNALELEDSALYLCASSFGLVDGELFFGEGSRLTVL.

V usage is TRBV5-1 and J usage is TRBJ1-1; 7 positions match TRBD1. The CDR3 has 16 amino acids. V lost 3 bases and J lost 3; bases outside the gene matches: 11. Germline V gene lookup returns CDR1 SGHRS and CDR2 YFSETQ. The CDR3 is CASSSRRQGPDTEAFF. CDR3 sequence (DNA): TGCGCCAGCAGCTCCCGGCGACAGGGACCGGACACTGAAGCTTTCTTT.

This clone occurred a few times. The chain links TRBV2 to TRBJ2-5; the match to TRBD1 covers 10 bases. This CDR3 has 14 amino acids. Losses at the gene ends were 6 bases for V and 5 bases for J; bases not matched to a gene: 6. Germline-derived CDR1 and CDR2 are SNHLY and FYNNEI. The CDR3 DNA sequence: TGTGCCAGCAGAGTGACAGGGGGCTGGGAGACCCAGTACTTC. Translation: CASRVTGGWETQYF. Supplemented by reference TRBV2 and TRBJ2-5, the full variable domain reads EPEVTQTPSHQVTQMGQEVILRCVPISNHLYFYWYRQILGQKVEFLVSFYNNEISEKSEIFDDQFSVERPDGSNFTLKIRSTKLEDSAMYFCASRVTGGWETQYFGPGTRLLVL.

J is TRBJ2-7 and V is TRBV18; 7 bases map to TRBD2. The CDR3 consists of 14 residues. V lost 3 bases to trimming and J lost 4 bases; unmatched junction nucleotides: 6. CDR1 and CDR2 from the germline V gene are KGHSH and LQKENI. The CDR3 loop is CASSPGREGYEQYF. The DNA for the CDR3 is TGTGCCAGCTCACCCGGTAGGGAGGGGTACGAGCAGTACTTC.

The genes are TRBV29-1 and TRBJ2-1, with 9 bases matching TRBD2. This CDR3 has 13 residues. Per germline, CDR1 SQVTM and CDR2 ANQGSEA. Germline trimming cut 4 bases from V and 5 bases from J; bases unmatched to any gene: 3. The CDR3 reads CSVGAGGNNEQFF. The CDR3 region has the DNA TGCAGCGTTGGAGCGGGAGGTAACAATGAGCAGTTCTTC.

V and J are TRBV7-6 and TRBJ1-4; no definite D call. Germline V CDR1 and CDR2: SGHVS, FNYEAQ. V lost 5 bases and J 0 bases, leaving 13 bases between the germline ends. The CDR3 runs to 16 residues. The CDR3 here is CASSHLEGATNEKLFF. CDR3 DNA sequence: TGTGCCAGCAGCCACCTCGAGGGTGCAACTAATGAAAAACTGTTTTTT.

The chain links TRBV19 to TRBJ1-5; the D is unclear. Trimming took 1 base from V and 2 from J, leaving 15 bases between them. Germline V gene data show CDR1 as LNHDA and CDR2 as SQIVND (reference sequence). The CDR3 has 17 amino acids. The CDR3 is CASSIASIREGNQPQHF. CDR3 coding DNA: TGTGCCAGTAGTATAGCATCGATTCGGGAGGGCAATCAGCCCCAGCATTTT. The entire variable domain, with the rest obtained from reference TRBV19 and TRBJ1-5, is as follows: DGGITQSPKYLFRKEGQNVTLSCEQNLNHDAMYWYRQDPGQGLRLIYYSQIVNDFQKGDIAEGYSVSREKKESFPLTVTSAQKNPTAFYLCASSIASIREGNQPQHFGDGTRLSIL.

The CDR3: CASSLAGGLTGELFF. The CDR3 coding sequence is TGCGCCAGCAGCTTGGCGGGGGGGCTTACCGGGGAGCTGTTTTTT. The gene calls are TRBV5-1 and TRBJ2-2, with 8 bases identical to TRBD2. CDR3 size: 15 residues. V lost 0 bases to trimming and J lost 5 bases; unmatched junction nucleotides: 3. Germline CDR1 reads SGHRS; CDR2 reads YFSETQ. Full variable domain (outside the CDR3, taken from reference TRBV5-1 and TRBJ2-2): KAGVTQTPRYLIKTRGQQVTLSCSPISGHRSVSWYQQTPGQGLQFLFEYFSETQRNKGNFPGRFSGRQFSNSRSEMNVSTLELGDSALYLCASSLAGGLTGELFFGEGSRLTVL.

The V gene is TRBV11-2, the J gene TRBJ2-7, with D uncertain. In germline, CDR1 is SGHAT, CDR2 FQNNGV. With 3 bases removed from V and 7 bases from J, the gap between germline ends came to 10 bases. CDR3 length equals 12 residues. CDR3 sequence: CASSLQSGEQYF. The DNA for the CDR3 is TGTGCCAGCAGCTTGCAATCGGGTGAGCAGTACTTC.

The chain links TRBV11-2 to TRBJ2-5; 9 positions match TRBD1. CDR1 SGHAT and CDR2 FQNNGV come from the germline V gene. Trimming took 0 bases from V and 5 from J; bases not matched to a gene: 4. CDR3 length equals 15 residues. CDR3 bases: TGTGCCAGCAGCTTAGAGGGACAGGGATACGAGACCCAGTACTTC. It encodes CASSLEGQGYETQYF.

This sequence joins TRBV4-1 and TRBJ1-2; D perhaps matches TRBD1 (6 bases). The CDR3 extends over 15 amino acids. Trimming left V 0 bases short and J 4 bases short, with 12 bases between. Germline values: CDR1 MGHRA, CDR2 YSYEKL. The CDR3 spells CASSQDERGGYGYTF. The DNA for the CDR3 is TGCGCCAGCAGCCAAGATGAGAGGGGGGGCTATGGCTACACCTTC.

The rearrangement joins TRBV6-5 to TRBJ1-5, with D perhaps TRBD1 (5 bases). V was pared by 5 bases and J by 9 bases, with 20 bases between. Germline V gene data show CDR1 as MNHEY and CDR2 as SVGAGI. The CDR3 totals 15 residues. The CDR3 protein is CASSPGGGLTRPQHF. DNA of the CDR3: TGTGCCAGCAGTCCCGGGGGGGGACTCACTAGGCCCCAGCATTTT.